This TCR beta chain emerged from a study of spatial heterogeneity in lung cancer. Study overall: An average of more than ten raw reads was observed per unique TCR and UMI combination.

This CDR3 is 14 amino acids long. The germline gives CDR1 LNHNV, CDR2 YYDKDF (reference sequence). TCRdb analysed the 5' RACE reads with MiXCR anew, one entry per CDR3 protein. The sample contains 35,000 to 45,000 distinct CDR3 sequences, approximately 7.5% of which appear only once. As to time point: blood at routine non-recurrence follow-up after resection. Whole RNA was taken from tumor, nontumor lung or frozen PBMC; it was then sequenced unsorted. This clonotype was observed many times. The chain is built from TRBV15 and TRBJ2-3; TRBD2 matches 7 bases. Sequenced material: PBMCs, taken at follow-up. The sequence came from a male donor with early-stage non-small cell lung cancer. As DNA, the CDR3 is TGTGGAACCCAGCGGGGCCAGGACGTAGATACGCAGTATTTT. This codes for CGTQRGQDVDTQYF.